This T cell receptor beta chain was recorded in a study of T cells in localized non-small cell lung cancer. Study conclusions and caveats: Elevated circulating T cell density in blood was associated with longer overall survival. In adjacent lung, a median roughly 58 of the top 100 tumor clones were found.

Regarding this clone: Its target is unknown.

Per germline, CDR1 SGHRS and CDR2 YFSETQ. V lost 4 bases to trimming and J lost 4 bases, with 17 bases between them. The CDR3 extends over 15 amino acids. The sampled adjacent lung lay at least 2 cm from the tumor margin and showed no atypia. Measured with immunoSEQ multiplex PCR; TCRdb has only the in-frame clones, and not every one. The sample carries about 1,100 clones, less than 25% recorded once. This TCR came from a female donor of 60 years or more with stage III lung adenocarcinoma. This rearrangement joins TRBV5-1 to TRBJ1-2; D is unclear. Source: normal lung tissue next to the tumor, taken before any cancer treatment. Written as DNA, the CDR3 is TGCGCCAGCAGCGAGGACGGACCTATCCCCTATGGCTACACCTTC. Its protein product is CASSEDGPIPYGYTF.